This TCR beta chain was captured by sequencing in a study of CD8+CD57+ T cells in acquired aplastic anemia. Study-level results: Patients and controls shared nearly 30 CD8+ CDR3 sequences, highly expressed in patients.

Investigators profiled TCR beta VDJ and CDR3 from genomic DNA template. Each CDR3 protein gets one entry after TCRdb re-called the reads with MiXCR. The sample comprises about 120,000 distinct CDR3 sequences, roughly 55% of which are singletons, and about 29% rests with the top ten. Germline CDR1 is MGHDK and CDR2 is SYGVNS. The length of the CDR3 is 13 residues. Trimming at V came to 4 bases and at J to 12 bases, leaving 8 bases not matched to a gene. As concerns this clonotype: Its antigen is unknown.

Sequencing was done on patients that had shown CD8+CD57+ cell expansion by flow cytometry. Everyone among the patients had severe acquired aplastic anemia. Blood sampling was performed on the patients, and none of them had received therapy by then. This sequence was found in a human donor with aplastic anemia. The gene calls are TRBV25-1 and TRBJ1-4; 7 nucleotides line up with TRBD1. Sequencing was done on a sample of sorted CD4+, CD8+, or CD8+CD57+ T cells (not recorded which) from PBMCs. In nucleotides, the CDR3 is TGTGCCAGCAGTGGTAGGTTAACAGGGGAACTGTTTTTT. Protein sequence: CASSGRLTGELFF. Combining the CDR3 with reference TRBV25-1 and TRBJ1-4 gives the whole variable domain EADIYQTPRYLVIGTGKKITLECSQTMGHDKMYWYQQDPGMELHLIHYSYGVNSTEKGDLSSESTVSRIRTEHFPLTLESARPSHTSQYLCASSGRLTGELFFGSGTQLSVL.